Listed here are 20 T cell receptor beta chains from one sample, sequenced in a study of blood T cell repertoires in COVID-19. Clones were sequenced by immunoSEQ multiplex PCR, and TCRdb holds only the in-frame ones, with some missing. The table shows more than 300,000 clones, with 83% occurring only once. Sequencing was performed on peripheral blood. These receptors were obtained from a woman aged 45-60 years with acute or convalescent COVID-19.

V is TRBV7-2 and J is TRBJ1-2; D may be TRBD1 (6 bases). The germline CDR1 and CDR2 sequences are SGHTA and FQGNSA. The CDR3 runs 13 residues. Trimming took 5 bases from V and 4 from J, leaving 11 bases between them. This chain's CDR3 is CASSIGQSYGYTF. CDR3 sequence (DNA): TGTGCCAGCAGCATAGGACAGTCCTATGGCTACACCTTC.

The chain employs TRBV7-8 and TRBJ2-7; 11 bases are a match to TRBD2. V trimming: 5 bases; J trimming: 4 bases; junction bases outside the gene matches: 10. The CDR3 loop spans 16 amino acids. CDR1 is SGHVS and CDR2 is FQNEAQ in the germline V gene. The CDR3 region is CASSQNPGTSGYEQYF. DNA for the CDR3: TGTGCCAGCAGCCAAAACCCCGGGACTAGCGGTTACGAGCAGTACTTC.

This sequence joins TRBV11-2 and TRBJ2-2, with 9 bases identical to TRBD1. Per germline, CDR1 SGHAT and CDR2 FQNNGV. The CDR3 sequence is 20 residues long. V lost 0 bases, J lost 4 bases, and 15 bases stayed unmatched. This CDR3 is CASSLERSLGQGRGTGELFF. For the CDR3, the DNA is TGTGCCAGCAGCTTAGAGCGATCGTTAGGACAGGGGCGGGGCACCGGGGAGCTGTTTTTT.

This chain joins TRBV5-1 and TRBJ2-1; 12 bases are shared with TRBD2. Germline values: CDR1 SGHRS, CDR2 YFSETQ. The junction had 5 bases not matched to a gene; V was cut back by 0 bases and J by 4 bases. The CDR3 is 17 residues long. Here the CDR3 reads CASSLALAGGRYNEQFF. In DNA, the CDR3 is TGCGCCAGCAGCTTGGCCCTAGCGGGGGGGAGATACAATGAGCAGTTCTTC.

The chain links TRBV30 to TRBJ1-3, with 7 bases lining up with TRBD1. CDR1 is GTSNPN and CDR2 is SVGIG in the germline V gene (reference sequence). This CDR3 has 19 residues. The V and J ends lost 2 bases and 0 bases, in that order; junction bases with no gene match: 16. The CDR3 sequence: CAWSIGQARSTYSGNTIYF. The CDR3 DNA follows: TGTGCCTGGAGTATTGGACAGGCCCGCTCCACATACTCTGGAAACACCATATATTTT.

V is TRBV3-1 (or the pseudogene TRBV3-2) and J is TRBJ2-6; possibly TRBD2 for D (6 bases). Deletions cut 3 bases from V and 0 bases from J, with 12 bases between. The CDR3 spans 17 residues. Germline CDR1 reads LGHDT; CDR2 reads YNNKEL (reference sequence). CDR3 region: CASSHSGLSSGANVLTF. The CDR3 bases are TGTGCCAGCAGCCACTCGGGACTCAGCTCTGGGGCCAACGTCCTGACTTTC.

The chain couples TRBV9 to TRBJ2-3; 10 nucleotides agree with TRBD2. J gave up 5 bases and V 4 bases, and 19 bases lay outside the gene matches. This CDR3 is 19 amino acids long. The germline CDR1 and CDR2 sequences are SGDLS and YYNGEE. The CDR3, as DNA: TGTGCCAGCAGCTCCCCAAGTGAAGGGAGGACTAGCGGCAAAGATACGCAGTATTTT. As protein: CASSSPSEGRTSGKDTQYF.

The chain is built from TRBV7-2 and TRBJ2-1; 7 bases match TRBD1. The CDR3 runs 14 residues. The V segment lost 4 bases and the J segment 2 bases; nucleotides outside the gene matches: 2. CDR1 SGHTA and CDR2 FQGNSA come from the germline V gene. The DNA of the CDR3 is TGTGCCAGCAGCTGGGACAGAACCTACAATGAGCAGTTCTTC. The encoded protein is CASSWDRTYNEQFF. The full variable domain, its missing parts supplied by reference TRBV7-2 and TRBJ2-1, is GAGVSQSPSNKVTEKGKDVELRCDPISGHTALYWYRQSLGQGLEFLIYFQGNSAPDKSGLPSDRFSAERTGGSVSTLTIQRTQQEDSAVYLCASSWDRTYNEQFFGPGTRLTVL.

This clone was seen a handful of times. The sample has other DNA sequences that encode this CDR3 too. The chain carries TRBV4-1 and TRBJ1-2; a weak D match, TRBD1 (5 bases). This CDR3 spans 13 amino acids. Per the germline V gene, CDR1 is MGHRA and CDR2 is YSYEKL. The ends were cut back, 4 bases at V and 3 bases at J, with 9 bases in the middle. The CDR3 coding sequence is TGCGCCAGCAGCCCGGACACGGACTATGGCTACACCTTC. This encodes CASSPDTDYGYTF.

V is TRBV7-2 and J is TRBJ1-1; D is possibly TRBD1 (6 bases). CDR3 length: 14 residues. V lost 4 bases and J lost 6, with 15 bases in between. Per germline, CDR1 SGHTA and CDR2 FQGNSA. This chain's CDR3 is CASSSTPGVAEAFF. CDR3 nucleotide sequence: TGTGCCAGCAGCTCCACCCCAGGGGTTGCTGAAGCTTTCTTT.

This clone has a handful of counts. The genes are TRBV4-3 and TRBJ2-1, with D unclear. This CDR3 is 14 amino acids long. Trimming shortened V by 0 bases and J by 9 bases, and 12 bases separated the two germline ends. Per the germline V gene, CDR1 is LGHNA and CDR2 is YSLEER. The CDR3 region has the DNA TGCGCCAGCAGCCAAGATCTAGTAGTTGTTGAGCAGTTCTTC. Its protein is CASSQDLVVVEQFF.

The sample holds one count of this clone. This chain links TRBV5-1 with TRBJ1-2; D possibly corresponds to TRBD1 (6 bases). The CDR3 has 15 amino acids. Germline V gene data show CDR1 as SGHRS and CDR2 as YFSETQ. Trimming cost V 3 bases and J 4 bases, with 16 bases left between them. The CDR3 DNA sequence: TGCGCCAGCAGCTCGATCGCCCAGGGGTTCTATGGCTACACCTTC. Protein: CASSSIAQGFYGYTF.

The chain combines TRBV15 with TRBJ2-6, with TRBD1 as a possible D gene (5 bases). V was cut by 0 bases and J by 0 bases, with 9 bases left in between. This CDR3 has 17 residues. CDR1 LNHNV and CDR2 YYDKDF come from the germline V gene (reference sequence). CDR3 DNA sequence: TGTGCCACCAGCAGAGAACAGGCCGGCTCTGGGGCCAACGTCCTGACTTTC. Its translation: CATSREQAGSGANVLTF. The full variable domain, in which reference TRBV15 and TRBJ2-6 provide the parts outside the CDR3, is DAMVIQNPRYQVTQFGKPVTLSCSQTLNHNVMYWYQQKSSQAPKLLFHYYDKDFNNEADTPDNFQSRRPNTSFCFLDIRSPGLGDTAMYLCATSREQAGSGANVLTFGAGSRLTVL.

The J gene is TRBJ2-3, the V gene TRBV20-1; no reliable D call. This CDR3 region has 11 residues. V lost 6 bases and J 4 bases, leaving 8 bases between the germline ends. The germline V gene encodes CDR1 DFQATT and CDR2 SNEGSKA (reference sequence). CDR3 DNA sequence: TGCAGTGCCCAGATGTCAGATACGCAGTATTTT. Protein: CSAQMSDTQYF.

Only one count was recorded for this clone. One junction end does not reproduce the germline sequence, and a read error may be involved. V gene TRBV6-5 combines with J gene TRBJ2-1; 12 bases are shared with TRBD2. Germline V CDR1 and CDR2: MNHEY, SVGAGI. This CDR3 has 13 residues. The CDR3 loop is CASSDSGLAGQFF. CDR3 bases: TGTGCCAGCAGTGACTCGGGACTAGCGGGGCAGTTCTTC.

V gene TRBV6-4 combines with J gene TRBJ1-2; D ambiguous. Germline assignment: CDR1 MRHNA and CDR2 SNTAGT. Trimming took off 2 bases at V and 0 bases at J, with 10 bases between the two ends. CDR3 length: 15 residues. CDR3 region: CASSDAGVANYGYTF. The CDR3 DNA sequence: TGTGCCAGCAGTGACGCCGGGGTAGCTAACTATGGCTACACCTTC.

This rearrangement joins TRBV5-4 to TRBJ1-2; 8 bases are a match to TRBD1. Germline CDR1 and CDR2: SGHNT and YYREEE (reference sequence). This CDR3 is built from 13 residues. Germline trimming cut 4 bases from V and 7 bases from J; bases unmatched to any gene: 6. CDR3 coding DNA: TGTGCCAGCAGCCGGACAGGGAGATTTGGCTACACCTTC. Translation gives CASSRTGRFGYTF.

V gene TRBV3-1 (or the pseudogene TRBV3-2) combines with J gene TRBJ1-1; 7 nucleotides match TRBD1. Germline V gene data show CDR1 as LGHDT and CDR2 as YNNKEL (reference sequence). V lost 4 bases and J lost 5; bases outside the gene matches: 10. The CDR3 runs 15 residues. CDR3 in amino acids: CASSPRDRKRTEAFF. For the CDR3, the DNA is TGTGCCAGCAGCCCCCGGGACAGAAAACGAACTGAAGCTTTCTTT.

The chain uses TRBV5-6 and TRBJ1-2, with a weak D call TRBD1 (5 bases). The CDR3 is 14 amino acids. CDR1 is SGHDT, CDR2 YYEEEE, per germline. V lost 4 bases to trimming and J lost 2 bases, with 12 bases between them. The CDR3 reads CASSPAGGNYGYTF. The CDR3 bases are TGTGCCAGCAGCCCGGCGGGGGGGAACTATGGCTACACCTTC.

The chain recombines TRBV25-1 with TRBJ1-3; D is unclear. In germline, CDR1 is MGHDK, CDR2 SYGVNS. The CDR3 is 15 residues long. V was cut by 0 bases and J by 2 bases, with 8 bases left in between. This chain's CDR3 is CASSEYRLAGNTIYF. The DNA for the CDR3 is TGTGCCAGCAGTGAATATAGATTGGCTGGAAACACCATATATTTT. The full variable domain, in which reference TRBV25-1 and TRBJ1-3 provide the parts outside the CDR3, is EADIYQTPRYLVIGTGKKITLECSQTMGHDKMYWYQQDPGMELHLIHYSYGVNSTEKGDLSSESTVSRIRTEHFPLTLESARPSHTSQYLCASSEYRLAGNTIYFGEGSWLTVV.